Described below is a single TCR beta chain sequence and its context. The Seattle patients joined while their infection was active and were tracked longitudinally afterward. These data originate in a study of blood T cell repertoires in COVID-19. Study-level information: Sites across the United States, Italy and Spain contributed samples from acute and convalescent COVID-19. Nucleic acid was either cDNA or gDNA, and it came from T cells, B-cell-depleted T cells, or PBMCs.

Germline-derived CDR1 and CDR2 are SGHNT and YYREEE (reference sequence). CDR3 length: 17 residues. The junction had 7 bases not matched to a gene; V was cut back by 0 bases and J by 1 base. How the authors handled the data: Reference gene primer amplification in the assay estimated nucleated cell counts. Some clones are missing from TCRdb's copy, which holds only in-frame ones; the method was immunoSEQ multiplex PCR. The DNA was the basis for D and trimming; V, J and clone size are from that table. The sample has around 400,000 clones, 87% seen once. This TCR was recovered from a woman younger than 45 with COVID-19, enrolled during active disease. The chain couples TRBV5-4 to TRBJ2-4, with 7 bases identical to TRBD2. The material sequenced was peripheral blood. This CDR3 is CASSLVLAGGAKNIQYF. The CDR3 DNA reads as TGTGCCAGCAGCTTGGTTTTAGCGGGCGGTGCCAAAAACATTCAGTACTTC.